This section outlines one T cell receptor (beta chain) sequence together with its context. These data originate in a study of blood T cell repertoires in COVID-19. The overall study: The samples span acute and convalescent COVID-19 from the United States, Italy and Spain. T cells, B-cell-depleted T cells, or PBMCs supplied cDNA or gDNA.

Those enrolled in Seattle joined during active infection and were followed longitudinally afterward. In the original workflow: Cell counts per sample came from amplifying reference gene primers. Assay: immunoSEQ multiplex PCR; the TCRdb copy retains only in-frame clones and omits some. V and J calls and clone size are copied from that table; D and trimming were computed from the DNA. The table has about 340,000 clones, around 86% seen once. The V end was cut by 3 bases, the J end by 2 bases, with 8 bases between. CDR1 and CDR2 (germline): SGHRS, YFSETQ. This CDR3 has 13 amino acids. Material: peripheral blood. The TCR comes from a woman between 50 and 59 years old with COVID-19, enrolled during active disease. This chain connects TRBV5-1 to TRBJ1-2; TRBD1 is a possible D gene (5 bases). CDR3 nucleotide sequence: TGCGCCAGCAGCTACGACAGCAACTATGGCTACACCTTC. Translation: CASSYDSNYGYTF.